These 12 T cell receptor beta chains share one sample of origin, sequenced in a study of blood T cell repertoires in COVID-19. The assay was immunoSEQ multiplex PCR, and TCRdb's table has in-frame clones only and misses some. The sample includes 100,000 to 150,000 clones, around 82% of them seen just once. Sequencing used peripheral blood. These receptors all come from a man aged 25-45 years with COVID-19, enrolled during active disease.

This chain uses TRBV9 with TRBJ1-6; 8 nucleotides agree with TRBD1. Unmatched junction bases numbered 8, after V lost 0 bases and J lost 6 bases. Germline CDR1 reads SGDLS; CDR2 reads YYNGEE. This CDR3 is built from 17 residues. In DNA, the CDR3 is TGTGCCAGCAGCGTAGCCGGCCAGGGGGCAAGTAATTCACCCCTCCACTTT. Translating it yields CASSVAGQGASNSPLHF.

This chain connects TRBV7-9 to TRBJ1-2; D is possibly TRBD1 (5 bases). Germline V gene lookup returns CDR1 SEHNR and CDR2 FQNEAQ (reference sequence). V dropped 3 bases and J dropped 2 bases, with 19 bases sitting between them. This CDR3 has 17 residues. The CDR3 DNA sequence: TGTGCCAGCAGCTTTGGGTCTATGGCCACAGGCAACTATGGCTACACCTTC. It codes for CASSFGSMATGNYGYTF.

The CDR3 loop reads CASGLALGGGANHEQYF. In DNA, the CDR3 is TGTGCTAGTGGTTTGGCCCTCGGTGGAGGGGCCAACCACGAGCAGTACTTC. The V gene is TRBV12-5, the J gene TRBJ2-7; D is perhaps TRBD2 (6 bases). V gave up 1 base and J gave up 5 bases, with 21 bases separating them. Looked up from germline, CDR1 is LGHNT and CDR2 is FRNRAP. CDR3 length: 17 residues.

This clone was counted only a few times. This chain uses TRBV29-1 with TRBJ2-5; D may be TRBD2 (6 bases). The CDR3 spans 13 residues. V lost 3 bases and J lost 4, with 12 bases in between. The germline CDR1 and CDR2 sequences are SQVTM and ANQGSEA. CDR3 region: CSVDSRGRETQYF. In DNA form, the CDR3 reads TGCAGCGTTGACAGCCGGGGGAGAGAGACCCAGTACTTC.

On this clone itself: At the DNA level, this CDR3 is encoded by other sequences in the same sample as well. The rearrangement joins TRBV19 to TRBJ2-2; no clear D gene. The CDR3 contains 16 residues. Per the germline V gene, CDR1 is LNHDA and CDR2 is SQIVND (reference sequence). The ends were cut back, 2 bases at V and 0 bases at J, with 10 bases in the middle. The DNA for the CDR3 is TGTGCCAGTAGTATACTAGGCAGCGCGAACACCGGGGAGCTGTTTTTT. This sequence encodes CASSILGSANTGELFF.

The chain links TRBV11-2 to TRBJ2-5; possible D gene TRBD2, 6 bases. The V and J ends lost 1 base and 0 bases respectively, with 12 bases between them. Germline-derived CDR1 and CDR2 are SGHAT and FQNNGV. This CDR3 is 16 amino acids long. The DNA for the CDR3 is TGTGCCAGCAGCTTAGGACTAGTGGGGAACCAAGAGACCCAGTACTTC. Translating gives CASSLGLVGNQETQYF.

The V and J genes are TRBV11-2 and TRBJ2-7, with D maybe TRBD1 (6 bases). Trimming removed 5 bases at V and 5 bases at J, with 19 bases between. This CDR3 region has 15 residues. CDR1 is SGHAT and CDR2 is FQNNGV in the germline V gene. The CDR3 region has the DNA TGTGCCAGCAGCCGTACAGGGATTTTCCCTCACGAGCAGTACTTC. Translating gives CASSRTGIFPHEQYF.

This chain joins TRBV19 and TRBJ1-2, with D unresolved. Per germline, CDR1 LNHDA and CDR2 SQIVND (reference sequence). The CDR3 runs 14 residues. V dropped 1 base and J dropped 0 bases, with 6 bases sitting between them. CDR3 region: CASSIGYSNYGYTF. The CDR3 bases are TGTGCCAGTAGTATAGGCTATTCTAACTATGGCTACACCTTC.

The genes are TRBV5-1 and TRBJ2-2, with TRBD1 matching 7 bases. The germline gives CDR1 SGHRS, CDR2 YFSETQ. The CDR3 totals 15 residues. The junction had 8 bases not matched to a gene; V was cut back by 4 bases and J by 5 bases. CDR3 sequence reads: CASSRGTAGTGELFF. The CDR3 region has the DNA TGCGCCAGCAGCAGGGGGACAGCTGGGACCGGGGAGCTGTTTTTT.

The V and J genes are TRBV6-1 and TRBJ2-3; 10 bases align to TRBD2. There are 15 residues in the CDR3. Germline-derived CDR1 and CDR2 are MNHNS and SASEGT. V lost 1 base, J lost 4 bases, and 2 bases stayed unmatched. CDR3 coding DNA: TGTGCCAGCAGTGAAGAAGCGGGGGGGCCAGATACGCAGTATTTT. Its translation is CASSEEAGGPDTQYF.

The genes are TRBV6-2 or TRBV6-3 and TRBJ2-5; 10 bases are a match to TRBD2. V trimming: 6 bases; J trimming: 6 bases; junction bases outside the gene matches: 7. Germline assignment: CDR1 MNHEY and CDR2 SVGEGT. The length of the CDR3 is 14 residues. In DNA form, the CDR3 reads TGTGCCAGCAGCTCAGCGGGGGGGCCTAAGACCCAGTACTTC. Protein sequence: CASSSAGGPKTQYF.

V gene TRBV6-5 combines with J gene TRBJ1-2; 7 bases are a match to TRBD1. The CDR3 is made up of 14 amino acids. V was pared by 8 bases and J by 5 bases, with 11 bases of the junction left unmatched. Per germline, CDR1 MNHEY and CDR2 SVGAGI. The CDR3 reads CASSGTVHTYGYTF. The CDR3 nucleotides read TGTGCCAGCTCTGGGACAGTCCACACTTATGGCTACACCTTC.